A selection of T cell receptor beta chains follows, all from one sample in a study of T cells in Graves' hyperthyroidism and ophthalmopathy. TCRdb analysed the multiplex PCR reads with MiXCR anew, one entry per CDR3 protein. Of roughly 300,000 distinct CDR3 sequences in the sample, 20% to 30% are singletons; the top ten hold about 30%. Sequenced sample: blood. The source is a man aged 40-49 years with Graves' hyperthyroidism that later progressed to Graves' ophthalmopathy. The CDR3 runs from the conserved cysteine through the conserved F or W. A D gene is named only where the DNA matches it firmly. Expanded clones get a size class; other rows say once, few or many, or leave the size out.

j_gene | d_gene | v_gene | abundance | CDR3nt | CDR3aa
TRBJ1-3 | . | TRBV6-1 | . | TGTGCCAGCAGTGATGGCTCCGACTCTGGAAACACCATATATTTT | CASSDGSDSGNTIYF
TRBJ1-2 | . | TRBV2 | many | TGTGCCAGCAGTTTCGTGAGCTATGGCTACACCTTC | CASSFVSYGYTF
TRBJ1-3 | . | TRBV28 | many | TGTGCCAGCAGTGCCCAGGGGTTCGGAAACACCATATATTTT | CASSAQGFGNTIYF
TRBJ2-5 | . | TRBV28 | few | TGTGCCAGCAGTTTAGGGGGGAAGACCCAGTACTTC | CASSLGGKTQYF
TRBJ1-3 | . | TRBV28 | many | TGTGCCAGCAGGACGCCCGCGGCAGGCTCTGGAAACACCATATATTTT | CASRTPAAGSGNTIYF
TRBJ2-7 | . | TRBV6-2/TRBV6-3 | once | TGTGCCAGCAGTGGAAGGAATACCGAGCAGTACTTC | CASSGRNTEQYF
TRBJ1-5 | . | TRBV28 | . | TGTGCCAGCAAACCAAGGGCAGGGGAAGGTTTAAGTCAGCCCCAGCATTTT | CASKPRAGEGLSQPQHF
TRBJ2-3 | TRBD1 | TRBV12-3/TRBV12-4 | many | TGTGCCAGCAGCCGTGCGACAGGGAGTGATACGCAGTATTTT | CASSRATGSDTQYF
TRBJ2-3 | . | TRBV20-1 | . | TGCAGTGCTTACACAGCCGCCACAGATACGCAGTATTTT | CSAYTAATDTQYF
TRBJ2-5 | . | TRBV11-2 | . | TGTGCCTGGACCGTTGTAGTAGGGTCCGGGACCCAGTACTTC | CAWTVVVGSGTQYF
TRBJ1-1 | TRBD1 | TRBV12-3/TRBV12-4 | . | TGTGCCAGCAGTCCAAGAGGACAGGCTGAAGCTTTCTTT | CASSPRGQAEAFF
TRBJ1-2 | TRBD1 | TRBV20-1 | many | TGCAGTGCTAGAGATCGACAGGGGGCGTCTGGCTACACCTTC | CSARDRQGASGYTF
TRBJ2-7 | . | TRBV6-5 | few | TGTGCCAGCAGTTACTCAAGGGCCGACCGTCGCACTTACTTC | CASSYSRADRRTYF
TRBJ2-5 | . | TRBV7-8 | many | TGTGCCAGCAGCCACACGCGCCGCCCAGTGGGGCCAAAAGAGACCCAGTACTTC | CASSHTRRPVGPKETQYF
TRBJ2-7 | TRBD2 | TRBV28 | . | TGTGCCAGCAGTTTGGGGGGACTAGCGGGAATGGACGAGCAGTACTTC | CASSLGGLAGMDEQYF
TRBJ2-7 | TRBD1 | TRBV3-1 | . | TGTGCCAGCAGCCTTGCCGGGACAGGGGCCCACGAGCAGTACTTC | CASSLAGTGAHEQYF
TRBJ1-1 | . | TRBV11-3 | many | TGTGCCAGCAGCCAGGAAAACACTGAAGCTTTCTTT | CASSQENTEAFF
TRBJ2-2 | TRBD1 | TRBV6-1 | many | TGTGCCAGCGGAAGGACAGGGAACACCGGGGAGCTGTTTTTT | CASGRTGNTGELFF
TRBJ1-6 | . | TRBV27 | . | TGTGCCAGCAGTTTATTGGGAGTTGGGTCACCCCTCCACTTT | CASSLLGVGSPLHF
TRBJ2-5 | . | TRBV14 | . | TGTGCCAGCAGCCAAGTTAGTACCCCGGGGGTACAAGAGACCCAGTACTTC | CASSQVSTPGVQETQYF
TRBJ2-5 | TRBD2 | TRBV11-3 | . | TGTGCCAGCAGCTCCTCTAGCGGGAGCGGGAAGACCCAGTACTTC | CASSSSSGSGKTQYF
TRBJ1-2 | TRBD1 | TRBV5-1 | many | TGCGCCAGCAGCCCTCAGGGGGCGGAAGGCTACACCTTC | CASSPQGAEGYTF
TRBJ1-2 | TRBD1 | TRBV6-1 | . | TGTGCCAGCAGTGACCCTCCACAGGGGTGGGATGGCTACACCTTC | CASSDPPQGWDGYTF
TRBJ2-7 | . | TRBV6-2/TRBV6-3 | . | TGTGCCAGCAGTTCATACCGTTTCGAGCAGTACTTC | CASSSYRFEQYF
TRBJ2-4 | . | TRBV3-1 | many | TGTGCCAGCAGCCAAGGGGGGGCCAAAAACATTCAGTACTTC | CASSQGGAKNIQYF
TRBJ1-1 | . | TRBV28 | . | TGTGCCAGCAGTTTGAGGGGACGTGAAGCTTTCTTT | CASSLRGREAFF
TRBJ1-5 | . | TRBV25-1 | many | TGTGCCAGCAGTTCCTCGGGGGACGGGAATCAGCCCCAGCATTTT | CASSSSGDGNQPQHF
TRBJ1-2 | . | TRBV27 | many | TGTGCCAGCAGAACCGACAGGATCGGTGGCTACACCTTC | CASRTDRIGGYTF
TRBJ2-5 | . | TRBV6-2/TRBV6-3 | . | TGTGCCAGCAGTTACGATTGGAACCAAGAGACCCAGTACTTC | CASSYDWNQETQYF
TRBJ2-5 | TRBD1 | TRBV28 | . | TGTGCCAGCAGAGATACAGGGGGCGCGAAGACCCAGTACTTC | CASRDTGGAKTQYF
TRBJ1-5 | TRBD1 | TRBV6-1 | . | TGTGCCAGCAGGCTACAGGGGGCTAGTAGTGGCAATCAGCCCCAGCATTTT | CASRLQGASSGNQPQHF
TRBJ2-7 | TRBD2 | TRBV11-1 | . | TGTGCCAGCAGCTTTGAAAAGGTGACGGGGAGGGTTTGGACCTACGAGCAGTACTTC | CASSFEKVTGRVWTYEQYF
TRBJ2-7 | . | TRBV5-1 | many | TGCGCCAGCAGCTTGGAAAGGGTTTACGAGCAGTACTTC | CASSLERVYEQYF
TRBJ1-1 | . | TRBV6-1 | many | TGTGCCAGCCGGGGACCTCAGGGGAGCACTGAAGCTTTCTTT | CASRGPQGSTEAFF